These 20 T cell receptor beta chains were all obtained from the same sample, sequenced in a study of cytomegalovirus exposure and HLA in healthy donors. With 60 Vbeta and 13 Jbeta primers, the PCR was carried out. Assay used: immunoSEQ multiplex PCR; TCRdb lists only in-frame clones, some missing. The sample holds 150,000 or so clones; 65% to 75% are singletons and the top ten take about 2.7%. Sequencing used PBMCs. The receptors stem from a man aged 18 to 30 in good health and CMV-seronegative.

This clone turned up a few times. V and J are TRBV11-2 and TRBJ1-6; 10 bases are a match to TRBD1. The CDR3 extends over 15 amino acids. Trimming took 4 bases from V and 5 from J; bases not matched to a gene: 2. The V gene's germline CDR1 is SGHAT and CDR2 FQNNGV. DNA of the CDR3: TGTGCCAGCAGCTGGACAGGGGGAAATAATTCACCCCTCCACTTT. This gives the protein CASSWTGGNNSPLHF. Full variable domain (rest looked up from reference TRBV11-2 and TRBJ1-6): EAGVAQSPRYKIIEKRQSVAFWCNPISGHATLYWYQQILGQGPKLLIQFQNNGVVDDSQLPKDRFSAERLKGVDSTLKIQPAKLEDSAVYLCASSWTGGNNSPLHFGNGTRLTVT.

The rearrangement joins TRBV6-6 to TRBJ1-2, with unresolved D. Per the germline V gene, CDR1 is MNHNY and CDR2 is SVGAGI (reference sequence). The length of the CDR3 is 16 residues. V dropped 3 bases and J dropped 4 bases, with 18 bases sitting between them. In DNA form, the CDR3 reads TGTGCCAGCAGTTATTTTCCAGAGGGCTCTACCTATGGCTACACCTTC. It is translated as CASSYFPEGSTYGYTF.

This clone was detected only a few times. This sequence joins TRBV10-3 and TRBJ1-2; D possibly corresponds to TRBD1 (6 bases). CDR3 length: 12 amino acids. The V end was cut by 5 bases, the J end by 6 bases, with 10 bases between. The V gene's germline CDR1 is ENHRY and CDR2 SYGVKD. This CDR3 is CAISRTVDGYTF. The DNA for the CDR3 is TGTGCCATCAGTCGGACAGTGGATGGCTACACCTTC.

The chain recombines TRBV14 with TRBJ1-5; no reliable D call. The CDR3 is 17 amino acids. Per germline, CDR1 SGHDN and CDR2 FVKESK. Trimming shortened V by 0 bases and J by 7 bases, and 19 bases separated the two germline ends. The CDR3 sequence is CASSQDRFRLGPQPQHF. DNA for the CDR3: TGTGCCAGCAGCCAAGATCGATTCAGGTTGGGCCCGCAGCCCCAGCATTTT.

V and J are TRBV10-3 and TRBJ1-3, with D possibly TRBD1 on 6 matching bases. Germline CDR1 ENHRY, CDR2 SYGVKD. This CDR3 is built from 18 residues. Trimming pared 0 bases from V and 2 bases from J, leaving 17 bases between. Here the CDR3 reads CAISESGTGRTAGNTIYF. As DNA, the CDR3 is TGTGCCATCAGTGAGTCGGGTACAGGGAGAACCGCTGGAAACACCATATATTTT.

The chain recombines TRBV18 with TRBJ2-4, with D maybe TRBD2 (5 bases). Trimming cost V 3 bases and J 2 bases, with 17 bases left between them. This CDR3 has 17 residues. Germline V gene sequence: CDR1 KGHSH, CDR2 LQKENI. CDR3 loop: CASSPASLAGPKNIQYF. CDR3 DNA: TGTGCCAGCTCACCGGCGTCCTTGGCGGGCCCCAAAAACATTCAGTACTTC. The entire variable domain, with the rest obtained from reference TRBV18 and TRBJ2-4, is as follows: NAGVMQNPRHLVRRRGQEARLRCSPMKGHSHVYWYRQLPEEGLKFMVYLQKENIIDESGMPKERFSAEFPKEGPSILRIQQVVRGDSAAYFCASSPASLAGPKNIQYFGAGTRLSVL.

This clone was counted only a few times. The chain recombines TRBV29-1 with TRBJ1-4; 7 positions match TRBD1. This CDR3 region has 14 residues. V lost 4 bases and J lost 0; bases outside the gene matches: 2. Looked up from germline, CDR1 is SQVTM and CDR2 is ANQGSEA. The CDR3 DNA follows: TGCAGCGTTGGACAGGGCCCAACTAATGAAAAACTGTTTTTT. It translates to CSVGQGPTNEKLFF.

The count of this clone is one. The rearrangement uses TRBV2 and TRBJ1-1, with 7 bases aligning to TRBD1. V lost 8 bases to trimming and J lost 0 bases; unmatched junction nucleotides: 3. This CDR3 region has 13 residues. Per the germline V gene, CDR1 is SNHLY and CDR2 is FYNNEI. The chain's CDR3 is CASGTEMNTEAFF. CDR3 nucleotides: TGTGCCAGCGGGACAGAGATGAACACTGAAGCTTTCTTT.

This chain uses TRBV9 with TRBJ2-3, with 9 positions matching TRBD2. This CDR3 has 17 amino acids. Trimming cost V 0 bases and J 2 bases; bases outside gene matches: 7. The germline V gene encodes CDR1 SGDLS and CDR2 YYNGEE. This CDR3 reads CASSVDGSGGFTDTQYF. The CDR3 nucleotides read TGTGCCAGCAGCGTAGATGGTAGCGGGGGTTTCACAGATACGCAGTATTTT. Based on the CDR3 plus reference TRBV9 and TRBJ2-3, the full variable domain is DSGVTQTPKHLITATGQRVTLRCSPRSGDLSVYWYQQSLDQGLQFLIQYYNGEERAKGNILERFSAQQFPDLHSELNLSSLELGDSALYFCASSVDGSGGFTDTQYFGPGTRLTVL.

CDR3 DNA sequence: TGTGCCAGCAGTAAAGACAGCCATAGCTCTGGAAACACCATATATTTT. Protein product: CASSKDSHSSGNTIYF. The rearrangement joins TRBV13 to TRBJ1-3; the D gene is possibly TRBD1 (5 bases). The CDR3 extends over 16 amino acids. Per the germline V gene, CDR1 is PRHDT and CDR2 is FYEKMQ (reference sequence). V lost 6 bases to trimming and J lost 0 bases, with 15 bases between them.

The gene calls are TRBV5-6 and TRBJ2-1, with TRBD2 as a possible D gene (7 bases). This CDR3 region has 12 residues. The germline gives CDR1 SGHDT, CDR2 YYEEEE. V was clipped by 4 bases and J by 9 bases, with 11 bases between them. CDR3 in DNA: TGTGCCAGCAGCCACAGGGAGGGTGAGCAGTTCTTC. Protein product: CASSHREGEQFF.

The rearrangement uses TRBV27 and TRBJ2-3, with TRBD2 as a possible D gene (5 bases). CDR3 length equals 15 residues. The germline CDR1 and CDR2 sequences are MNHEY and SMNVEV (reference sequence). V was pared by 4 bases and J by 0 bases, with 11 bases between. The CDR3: CASSSSSGSTDTQYF. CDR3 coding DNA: TGTGCCAGCAGTTCTTCAAGCGGAAGCACAGATACGCAGTATTTT.

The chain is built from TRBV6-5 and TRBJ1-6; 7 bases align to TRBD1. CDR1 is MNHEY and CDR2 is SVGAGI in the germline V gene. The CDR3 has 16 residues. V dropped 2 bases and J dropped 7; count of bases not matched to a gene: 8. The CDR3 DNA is TGTGCCAGCAGTTACCCAGGGACAGATAGGAATTCACCCCTCCACTTT. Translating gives CASSYPGTDRNSPLHF.

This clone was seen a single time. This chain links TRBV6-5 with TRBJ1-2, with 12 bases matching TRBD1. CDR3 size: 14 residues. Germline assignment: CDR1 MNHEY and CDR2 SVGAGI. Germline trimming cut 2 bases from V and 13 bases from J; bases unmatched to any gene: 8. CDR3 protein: CASSYPGTGGAITF. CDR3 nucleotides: TGTGCCAGCAGTTACCCCGGGACAGGGGGCGCAATCACCTTC.

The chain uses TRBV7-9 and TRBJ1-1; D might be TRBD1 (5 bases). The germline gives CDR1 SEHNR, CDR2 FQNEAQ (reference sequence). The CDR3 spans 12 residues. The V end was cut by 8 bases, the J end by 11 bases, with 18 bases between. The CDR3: CASGALGSGAFF. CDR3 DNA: TGTGCCAGCGGGGCCTTGGGCAGCGGGGCTTTCTTT.

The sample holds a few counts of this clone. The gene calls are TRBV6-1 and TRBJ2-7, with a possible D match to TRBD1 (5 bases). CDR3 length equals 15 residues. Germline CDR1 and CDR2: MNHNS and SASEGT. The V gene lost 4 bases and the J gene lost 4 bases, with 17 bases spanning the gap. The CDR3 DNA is TGTGCCAGCAGTGTGTCAGGGAATGGGATTTACGAGCAGTACGTC. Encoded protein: CASSVSGNGIYEQYV.

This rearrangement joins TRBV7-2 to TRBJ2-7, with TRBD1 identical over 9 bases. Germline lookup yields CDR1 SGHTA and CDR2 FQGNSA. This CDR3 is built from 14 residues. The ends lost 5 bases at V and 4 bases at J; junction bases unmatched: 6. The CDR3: CASSHPGQGYEQYF. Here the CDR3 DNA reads TGTGCCAGCAGCCATCCGGGACAGGGTTACGAGCAGTACTTC.

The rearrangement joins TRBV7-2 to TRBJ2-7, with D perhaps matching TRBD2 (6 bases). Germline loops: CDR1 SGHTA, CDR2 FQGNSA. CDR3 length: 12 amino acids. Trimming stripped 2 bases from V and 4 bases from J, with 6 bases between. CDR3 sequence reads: CASSLRGYEQYF. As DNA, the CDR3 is TGTGCCAGCAGCTTACGGGGGTACGAGCAGTACTTC.

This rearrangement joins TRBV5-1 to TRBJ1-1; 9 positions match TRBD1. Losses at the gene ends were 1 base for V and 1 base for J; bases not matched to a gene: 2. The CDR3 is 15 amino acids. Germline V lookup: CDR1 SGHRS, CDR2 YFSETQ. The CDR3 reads CASSLWGQGNTEAFF. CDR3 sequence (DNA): TGCGCCAGCAGCTTGTGGGGACAGGGGAACACTGAAGCTTTCTTT.

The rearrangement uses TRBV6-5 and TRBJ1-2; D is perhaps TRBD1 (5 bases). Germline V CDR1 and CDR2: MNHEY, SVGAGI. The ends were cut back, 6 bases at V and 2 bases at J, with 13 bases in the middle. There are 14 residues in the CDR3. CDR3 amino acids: CASRGAGSNYGYTF. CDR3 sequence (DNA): TGTGCCAGCAGAGGGGCAGGGTCGAACTATGGCTACACCTTC.